These 29 T cell receptor beta chains originate from one sample sequenced in a study of spatial heterogeneity in lung cancer. The time point was: sample taken at primary tumor resection. TCRs were sequenced from unsorted whole RNA of tumor, nontumor lung or PBMC. MiXCR, run by TCRdb on the 5' RACE reads, gives a single entry per CDR3 protein. In the table there are about 95,000 distinct CDR3 sequences, roughly 9.5% of which are singletons. Sequencing was performed on PBMCs, taken at surgery. These receptors originate from a male donor with early-stage non-small cell lung cancer.

This clonotype has just a few counts. This chain connects TRBV20-1 to TRBJ2-3; 10 nucleotides align to TRBD1. The V gene's germline CDR1 is DFQATT and CDR2 SNEGSKA (reference sequence). With V trimmed by 5 bases and J by 1 base, 3 bases remained unmatched. The CDR3 consists of 14 residues. CDR3 residues: CSAPGTGGTDTQYF. The CDR3 bases are TGCAGTGCTCCCGGGACAGGGGGCACAGATACGCAGTATTTT.

The chain has TRBV12-3 or TRBV12-4 and TRBJ2-7; D is unresolved. Trimming took off 3 bases at V and 0 bases at J, with 9 bases between the two ends. This CDR3 region has 14 residues. The DNA of the CDR3 is TGTGCCAGCAGTTTGTGCGGATACTCCTACGAGCAGTACTTC. It encodes CASSLCGYSYEQYF.

This clonotype was seen many times. The gene calls are TRBV12-3 or TRBV12-4 and TRBJ2-7, with a weak D call TRBD1 (6 bases). Between the trimmed V and J ends, which lost 5 bases and 3 bases, there was a span of 23 bases. The CDR3 is 17 amino acids. CDR3 DNA: TGTGCCAGCAGTATGGCCTGGAGGCAGGGGATATTCTACGAGCAGTACTTC. Protein sequence: CASSMAWRQGIFYEQYF.

This clonotype was counted a few times. The V call is TRBV6-6, the J call TRBJ2-1, with 8 bases fitting TRBD1. The CDR3 spans 14 residues. Germline CDR1 is MNHNY and CDR2 is SVGAGI (reference sequence). The trim removed 8 bases at V and 7 bases at J, leaving 10 bases unmatched. CDR3: CASSMAGGRNEQFF. Written as DNA, the CDR3 is TGTGCCAGCTCTATGGCAGGGGGCAGGAATGAGCAGTTCTTC.

This clonotype has just a few counts. J is TRBJ1-5 and V is TRBV19; D is uncertain. This CDR3 spans 14 amino acids. Germline-derived CDR1 and CDR2 are LNHDA and SQIVND (reference sequence). The V end was cut by 5 bases, the J end by 7 bases, with 15 bases between. The CDR3 here is CASSAPNEGQPQHF. CDR3 bases: TGTGCCAGTAGTGCCCCTAACGAGGGACAGCCCCAGCATTTT.

This clonotype was seen at least ten times. The genes are TRBV11-2 and TRBJ2-1; D call uncertain. Germline-derived CDR1 and CDR2 are SGHAT and FQNNGV. With 0 bases removed from V and 7 bases from J, the gap between germline ends came to 13 bases. This CDR3 is 15 amino acids long. The CDR3 DNA reads TGTGCCAGCAGCTTAGATGGCTGGTCCGGGAATGAGCAGTTCTTC. Translation: CASSLDGWSGNEQFF.

This clonotype was counted ten times or more. The rearrangement uses TRBV18 and TRBJ2-7; 9 nucleotides line up with TRBD1. V dropped 6 bases and J dropped 6; count of bases not matched to a gene: 9. Germline loops: CDR1 KGHSH, CDR2 LQKENI. This CDR3 is 14 amino acids long. The CDR3 here is CASSAGTGISEQYF. The CDR3 DNA reads TGTGCCAGCTCGGCCGGGACAGGGATAAGCGAGCAGTACTTC.

This clonotype was seen a handful of times. CDR3: CASRSPGGINEQFF. CDR3 in DNA: TGTGCCAGTAGATCCCCTGGGGGGATCAATGAGCAGTTCTTC. This sequence joins TRBV19 and TRBJ2-1; tentative D call: TRBD2 (6 bases). The CDR3 runs to 14 residues. Trimming left V 6 bases short and J 6 bases short, with 15 bases between. The V gene's germline CDR1 is LNHDA and CDR2 SQIVND (reference sequence).

This clonotype was seen a handful of times. The chain recombines TRBV7-2 with TRBJ2-5, with D possibly matching TRBD2 (5 bases). Trimming took 4 bases from V and 5 from J, leaving 8 bases between them. Germline V lookup: CDR1 SGHTA, CDR2 FQGNSA. The CDR3 is made up of 12 amino acids. The CDR3 reads CASSSRGETQYF. In DNA, the CDR3 is TGTGCCAGCAGCTCCCGAGGGGAGACCCAGTACTTC.

The J gene is TRBJ1-6, the V gene TRBV3-1, with unresolved D. Trimming shortened V by 3 bases and J by 5 bases, and 14 bases separated the two germline ends. CDR3 length: 16 amino acids. From germline, CDR1 is LGHDT and CDR2 YNNKEL (reference sequence). CDR3 sequence reads: CASSHEFRSNNSPLHF. The DNA for the CDR3 is TGTGCCAGCAGCCACGAATTCAGGAGTAATAATTCACCCCTCCACTTT.

This clonotype came up many times. As DNA, the CDR3 is TGCGCCAGTGAAGAACGGGAAAGAACCTCTGGGGCCAACGTCCTGACTTTC. This translates into CASEERERTSGANVLTF. The V gene is TRBV5-1, the J gene TRBJ2-6; a weak D match, TRBD2 (5 bases). Germline values: CDR1 SGHRS, CDR2 YFSETQ. This CDR3 is built from 17 residues. V lost 8 bases and J lost 0, with 18 bases in between.

This clonotype was seen a handful of times. The chain employs TRBV7-2 and TRBJ1-1, with D possibly TRBD1 on 6 matching bases. Trimming removed 4 bases at V and 3 bases at J, with 9 bases between. CDR3 length: 13 residues. Germline-derived CDR1 and CDR2 are SGHTA and FQGNSA. CDR3 region: CASSSDRHTEAFF. The CDR3 region has the DNA TGTGCCAGCAGCTCAGACAGGCACACTGAAGCTTTCTTT.

This clonotype was seen many times. The CDR3 coding sequence is TGTGCCAGCAGCCAAGTTAAAGAGTACAATGAGCAGTTCTTC. Translation: CASSQVKEYNEQFF. V and J are TRBV4-2 and TRBJ2-1; D ambiguous. Between the trimmed V and J ends, which lost 1 base and 4 bases, there was a span of 8 bases. This CDR3 is 14 amino acids long. Germline V gene lookup returns CDR1 LGHNA and CDR2 YNFKEQ.

The chain links TRBV5-1 to TRBJ2-7; D may be TRBD1 or TRBD2 (5 bases each). Per the germline V gene, CDR1 is SGHRS and CDR2 is YFSETQ. There are 14 residues in the CDR3. V was pared by 1 base and J by 4 bases, with 12 bases between. This chain's CDR3 is CASSLRGALYEQYF. CDR3 in DNA: TGCGCCAGCAGCTTGCGAGGGGCACTTTACGAGCAGTACTTC.

The V and J genes are TRBV20-1 and TRBJ1-2, with D uncertain. Germline lookup yields CDR1 DFQATT and CDR2 SNEGSKA (reference sequence). V was clipped by 0 bases and J by 0 bases, with 8 bases between them. This CDR3 has 14 residues. The CDR3 reads CSARETATNYGYTF. The CDR3 DNA follows: TGCAGTGCTAGAGAAACAGCCACTAACTATGGCTACACCTTC.

The chain recombines TRBV28 with TRBJ2-7; either TRBD1 or TRBD2 may fit D (6 bases each). V dropped 7 bases and J dropped 3 bases, with 16 bases sitting between them. The CDR3 is made up of 14 amino acids. Per the germline V gene, CDR1 is MDHEN and CDR2 is SYDVKM. The CDR3 spells CASTWSRGLYEQYF. CDR3 bases: TGTGCCAGCACCTGGAGCCGGGGGCTCTACGAGCAGTACTTC.

In its sample, this clonotype was seen a few times. The chain recombines TRBV6-2 or TRBV6-3 with TRBJ2-7; D remains unclear. With 6 bases removed from V and 0 bases from J, the gap between germline ends came to 9 bases. The CDR3 extends over 13 amino acids. Germline V CDR1 and CDR2: MNHEY, SVGEGT. CDR3 loop: CASRRPVSYEQYF. For the CDR3, the DNA is TGTGCCAGCAGGCGACCGGTCTCCTACGAGCAGTACTTC.

This clonotype was found many times. The chain uses TRBV2 and TRBJ2-5; TRBD1 matches 9 bases. V lost 5 bases to trimming and J lost 4 bases; unmatched junction nucleotides: 5. Germline V gene sequence: CDR1 SNHLY, CDR2 FYNNEI. CDR3 length: 14 residues. The CDR3 here is CASSLPGQGETQYF. DNA for the CDR3: TGTGCCAGCAGTCTTCCGGGACAGGGAGAGACCCAGTACTTC.

This clonotype occurred many times. This rearrangement joins TRBV5-5 to TRBJ2-2, with D tentatively TRBD2 (5 bases). This CDR3 contains 15 residues. With 2 bases removed from V and 4 bases from J, the gap between germline ends came to 12 bases. CDR1 and CDR2 (germline): SGHKS, YYEKEE (reference sequence). The CDR3 loop is CASSLRGWGTGELFF. CDR3 nucleotides: TGTGCCAGCAGCTTACGAGGGTGGGGCACCGGGGAGCTGTTTTTT. The whole variable domain, filled in from reference TRBV5-5 and TRBJ2-2, reads DAGVTQSPTHLIKTRGQQVTLRCSPISGHKSVSWYQQVLGQGPQFIFQYYEKEERGRGNFPDRFSARQFPNYSSELNVNALLLGDSALYLCASSLRGWGTGELFFGEGSRLTVL.

This clonotype was observed a handful of times. The chain is built from TRBV2 and TRBJ2-7, with TRBD2 as a possible D gene (5 bases). The CDR3 covers 16 residues. Trimming pared 5 bases from V and 2 bases from J, leaving 19 bases between. From germline, CDR1 is SNHLY and CDR2 FYNNEI. CDR3 bases: TGTGCCAGCAGTACCCATTGGCGGGCGGCGACCTACGAGCAGTACTTC. Its translation is CASSTHWRAATYEQYF.

This clonotype was recorded at least ten times. Here the CDR3 DNA reads TGTGCCAGCAGCTTGGCTGGGGGCCACACTGAAGCTTTCTTT. Translating it yields CASSLAGGHTEAFF. This chain connects TRBV5-4 to TRBJ1-1, with a possible D match to TRBD1 (6 bases). The germline gives CDR1 SGHNT, CDR2 YYREEE (reference sequence). Trimming pared 0 bases from V and 3 bases from J, leaving 9 bases between. The CDR3 loop spans 14 amino acids.

The chain couples TRBV20-1 to TRBJ2-5, with 11 nucleotides matching TRBD1. The CDR3 has 15 amino acids. The trim removed 2 bases at V and 0 bases at J, leaving 2 bases unmatched. The germline V gene encodes CDR1 DFQATT and CDR2 SNEGSKA (reference sequence). The CDR3 DNA sequence: TGCAGTGCTAGAAAGGGACAGGGGGACCAAGAGACCCAGTACTTC. Translated, it gives CSARKGQGDQETQYF.

This clonotype was observed many times. The V and J genes are TRBV30 and TRBJ1-2, with D possibly matching TRBD1 (5 bases). This CDR3 comprises 12 residues. Trimming stripped 5 bases from V and 2 bases from J, with 9 bases between. Germline CDR1 is GTSNPN and CDR2 is SVGIG (reference sequence). The CDR3 sequence: CAWGAGNYGYTF. CDR3 nucleotide sequence: TGTGCCTGGGGGGCCGGGAACTATGGCTACACCTTC.

This chain uses TRBV28 with TRBJ1-5; no clear D gene. Germline V gives CDR1 MDHEN, CDR2 SYDVKM. Trimming took off 5 bases at V and 6 bases at J, with 17 bases between the two ends. CDR3 length equals 15 residues. The CDR3 here is CASSAHGNGVQPQHF. CDR3 DNA: TGTGCCAGCAGTGCTCATGGTAACGGAGTTCAGCCCCAGCATTTT.

The V gene is TRBV6-2 or TRBV6-3, the J gene TRBJ2-5; D is undetermined. CDR3 length: 13 residues. Germline V gene data show CDR1 as MNHEY and CDR2 as SVGEGT. V dropped 2 bases and J dropped 6 bases, with 10 bases sitting between them. This chain's CDR3 is CASSYTGFQTQYF. The CDR3, as DNA: TGTGCCAGCAGTTACACGGGTTTCCAGACCCAGTACTTC.

This clonotype was seen repeatedly, ten times or more. V and J are TRBV28 and TRBJ2-5; 10 bases align to TRBD2. CDR1 is MDHEN and CDR2 is SYDVKM in the germline V gene. Unmatched junction bases numbered 8, after V lost 6 bases and J lost 7 bases. The CDR3 spans 14 residues. CDR3 residues: CASSWSGREATQYF. The DNA for the CDR3 is TGTGCCAGCAGCTGGAGCGGGAGGGAGGCGACCCAGTACTTC.

The rearrangement joins TRBV7-8 to TRBJ2-1, with D maybe TRBD1 (6 bases). V shed 0 bases and J shed 6 bases, with 12 bases lying between them. Germline values: CDR1 SGHVS, CDR2 FQNEAQ. The CDR3 loop spans 15 amino acids. CDR3 sequence reads: CASSLAPRGGNEQFF. CDR3 nucleotide sequence: TGTGCCAGCAGCTTAGCCCCGAGAGGGGGCAATGAGCAGTTCTTC.

This clonotype was seen a few times. The chain has TRBV19 and TRBJ2-1; 12 bases are shared with TRBD2. Looked up from germline, CDR1 is LNHDA and CDR2 is SQIVND (reference sequence). This CDR3 region has 16 residues. J lost 7 bases, V lost 3 bases, and 7 bases had no gene match. The CDR3 DNA reads TGTGCCAGTAGTATGGTGCTAGCGGGAGGGTTTAATGAGCAGTTCTTC. Residues: CASSMVLAGGFNEQFF.

This clonotype was recorded a few times. V gene TRBV20-1 combines with J gene TRBJ2-3, with D unresolved. The CDR3 has 10 residues. Germline V gives CDR1 DFQATT, CDR2 SNEGSKA (reference sequence). With 6 bases removed from V and 2 bases from J, the gap between germline ends came to 3 bases. This CDR3 reads CSATTDTQYF. As DNA, the CDR3 is TGCAGTGCGACCACAGATACGCAGTATTTT.